Listed below are T cell receptor beta chains from one sample, sequenced in a study of blood T cell repertoires in COVID-19. Clones were sequenced by immunoSEQ multiplex PCR, and TCRdb holds only the in-frame ones, with some missing. The sample has about 400,000 clones; about nine tenths are singletons. The sample comprised PBMCs or T cells enriched from blood (not recorded which). These receptors were taken from a woman aged 25 to 45 who had recovered from COVID-19. The CDR3 runs from the conserved cysteine through the conserved F or W. The D gene is left open where the match is weak. The size field is filled for only some rows; it gives once, few, many or a size class.

D	size	length	V	J	CDR3	DNA
NA	NA	18	TRBV3-1/TRBV3-2	TRBJ2-2	CASSQDDISTVPTGELFF	TGTGCCAGCAGCCAAGACGATATTTCGACAGTCCCCACCGGGGAGCTGTTTTTT
NA	NA	19	TRBV7-9	TRBJ1-1	CASSLARLFRIGEATEAFF	TGTGCCAGCAGCTTAGCCCGTCTTTTTCGTATAGGGGAGGCCACTGAAGCTTTCTTT
TRBD1	NA	16	TRBV29-1	TRBJ1-2	CSVVTPDRRRNYGYTF	TGCAGCGTTGTAACCCCGGACAGGCGAAGAAACTATGGCTACACCTTC
NA	NA	15	TRBV7-2	TRBJ2-1	CASSLGYGSYNEQFF	TGTGCCAGCAGCTTAGGTTACGGGTCCTACAATGAGCAGTTCTTC
NA	NA	9	TRBV29-1	TRBJ2-5	CSVPGTQYF	TGCAGCGTTCCCGGGACCCAGTACTTC
NA	NA	13	TRBV27	TRBJ2-1	CASSLAARGEQFF	TGTGCCAGCAGTTTAGCCGCCAGGGGTGAGCAGTTCTTC
TRBD1	NA	16	TRBV4-1	TRBJ1-2	CASSPNQGALGYGYTF	TGCGCCAGCAGCCCAAATCAGGGGGCCTTGGGCTATGGCTACACCTTC
TRBD1	NA	13	TRBV10-3	TRBJ1-4	CAIGGTENEKLFF	TGTGCCATCGGAGGGACAGAAAATGAAAAACTGTTTTTT
TRBD2	NA	15	TRBV10-2	TRBJ2-5	CASTHEGLVFETQYF	TGCGCCAGCACCCACGAGGGACTAGTTTTTGAGACCCAGTACTTC
NA	NA	15	TRBV28	TRBJ2-7	CASSPTGLISYEQYF	TGTGCCAGCAGTCCAACAGGGTTGATCTCCTACGAGCAGTACTTC
TRBD2	once	16	TRBV3-1/TRBV3-2	TRBJ2-5	CASSQRSRGVVETQYF	TGTGCCAGCAGCCAGCGGTCACGGGGGGTGGTAGAGACCCAGTACTTC
NA	NA	13	TRBV12-3/TRBV12-4	TRBJ2-7	CASSLVRGEEQYF	TGTGCCAGCAGTTTAGTCAGGGGGGAAGAGCAGTACTTC
TRBD1	NA	15	TRBV5-6	TRBJ1-6	CASSPRQGRGSPLHF	TGTGCCAGCAGCCCTAGACAGGGACGAGGATCACCCCTCCACTTT
NA	NA	12	TRBV12-3/TRBV12-4	TRBJ1-1	CASSFSRGEAFF	TGTGCCAGCAGTTTCTCACGCGGTGAAGCTTTCTTT
NA	NA	12	TRBV28	TRBJ1-5	CASTQAAQPQHF	TGTGCCAGCACCCAAGCGGCCCAGCCCCAGCATTTT
TRBD1	NA	14	TRBV14	TRBJ2-7	CASSQYRTGDEQYF	TGTGCCAGCAGCCAGTACCGCACAGGGGACGAGCAGTACTTC
NA	NA	11	TRBV20-1	TRBJ2-5	CSAISQETQYF	TGCAGTGCTATCAGTCAAGAGACCCAGTACTTC
NA	NA	14	TRBV28	TRBJ2-7	CASSFSRAGYEQYF	TGTGCCAGCAGTTTCTCCCGGGCGGGCTACGAGCAGTACTTC
TRBD2	NA	17	TRBV19	TRBJ2-3	CASSKTIAGGPADTQYF	TGTGCCAGTAGCAAGACTATAGCGGGGGGGCCTGCAGATACGCAGTATTTT
TRBD1	NA	15	TRBV24-1	TRBJ2-1	CATSDRQGGYNEQFF	TGTGCCACCAGTGATAGACAGGGGGGCTACAATGAGCAGTTCTTC
TRBD1	NA	14	TRBV5-1	TRBJ2-1	CASRDRLTYNEQFF	TGCGCCAGCCGGGACAGGCTGACCTACAATGAGCAGTTCTTC
NA	once	14	TRBV21-1	TRBJ2-3	CASSLAESTDTQYF	TGTGCCAGCAGCCTAGCGGAAAGCACAGATACGCAGTATTTT
TRBD1	NA	15	TRBV2	TRBJ2-3	CASRPDRGNTDTQYF	TGTGCCAGCAGACCGGACAGGGGGAACACAGATACGCAGTATTTT
NA	NA	14	TRBV3-1/TRBV3-2	TRBJ1-1	CASSLTGMNTEAFF	TGTGCCAGCAGCCTTACAGGAATGAACACTGAAGCTTTCTTT
NA	NA	15	TRBV10-3	TRBJ2-7	CAISAGTPMGYEQYF	TGTGCCATCAGTGCCGGGACACCGATGGGATACGAGCAGTACTTC
TRBD2	NA	16	TRBV11-3	TRBJ2-5	CASSSLTSGIQETQYF	TGTGCCAGCAGCTCCTTGACTAGCGGGATCCAAGAGACCCAGTACTTC
TRBD1	NA	14	TRBV10-3	TRBJ1-2	CAIGRQGPELGYTF	TGTGCCATCGGGCGACAGGGGCCGGAGCTTGGCTACACCTTC
NA	NA	14	TRBV2	TRBJ2-7	CASSETAGAGEQYF	TGTGCCAGCAGTGAAACGGCGGGGGCCGGAGAGCAGTACTTC
NA	NA	14	TRBV30	TRBJ1-5	CAWSVAGRNQPQHF	TGTGCCTGGAGTGTAGCAGGGAGGAATCAGCCCCAGCATTTT
TRBD1	NA	15	TRBV6-5	TRBJ2-7	CASRSLTGGIYEQYF	TGTGCCAGCAGATCCCTTACAGGGGGGATCTACGAGCAGTACTTC
TRBD1	NA	17	TRBV25-1	TRBJ1-6	CASSHPAGTDVSGALHF	TGTGCCAGCAGTCATCCTGCGGGGACAGATGTTAGTGGAGCCCTCCACTTT
NA	NA	11	TRBV12-3/TRBV12-4	TRBJ1-1	CASRHNTEAFF	TGTGCCAGCAGACACAACACTGAAGCTTTCTTT
TRBD2	once	15	TRBV5-6	TRBJ2-7	CASRRTGTMLYEQYF	TGTGCCAGCAGACGGACCGGGACTATGCTGTACGAGCAGTACTTC
NA	NA	14	TRBV19	TRBJ1-1	CASSSGGDNTEAFF	TGTGCCAGTAGTAGTGGAGGGGATAACACTGAAGCTTTCTTT
NA	NA	14	TRBV27	TRBJ1-1	CASTPKGVDTEAFF	TGTGCCAGCACCCCGAAAGGGGTCGACACTGAAGCTTTCTTT
NA	NA	14	TRBV20-1	TRBJ2-2	CSASKGGYTGELFF	TGCAGTGCTAGTAAGGGGGGGTACACCGGGGAGCTGTTTTTT
NA	few	14	TRBV5-1	TRBJ2-1	CASSPTGDLDEQFF	TGCGCCAGCAGCCCCACGGGAGATTTGGATGAGCAGTTCTTC
NA	NA	15	TRBV6-5	TRBJ1-3	CASSLVAGTRNTIYF	TGTGCCAGCAGTTTAGTGGCCGGGACAAGAAACACCATATATTTT
NA	NA	15	TRBV7-9	TRBJ2-1	CASSTSGQRNNEQFF	TGTGCCAGCAGCACTTCTGGACAGAGAAACAATGAGCAGTTCTTC
TRBD1	NA	15	TRBV5-4	TRBJ2-7	CASTNRQGVSYEQYF	TGTGCCAGCACCAACCGACAGGGTGTCTCCTACGAGCAGTACTTC
NA	NA	12	TRBV30	TRBJ1-1	CAWRTGPTEAFF	TGTGCCTGGCGAACAGGGCCCACTGAAGCTTTCTTT
TRBD1	NA	15	TRBV2	TRBJ2-5	CASRDRGLEGETQYF	TGTGCCAGCAGAGACAGGGGGCTCGAGGGGGAGACCCAGTACTTC